This entry lists 31 T cell receptor beta chains sequenced from one sample in a study of fetal regulatory T cell absence and autoimmunity. The method was immunoSEQ multiplex PCR; TCRdb's version includes in-frame clones alone and lacks a portion of them. The sample has 95,000 to 100,000 clones; 72% are singletons. The sample consisted of pancreas tissue. These receptors originate from a male donor with IPEX syndrome.

V usage is TRBV18 and J usage is TRBJ1-2; 12 bases are shared with TRBD1. The CDR3 has 15 residues. Losses at the gene ends were 3 bases for V and 2 bases for J; bases not matched to a gene: 1. The germline CDR1 and CDR2 sequences are KGHSH and LQKENI. CDR3 in amino acids: CASSPGQGANYGYTF. The CDR3, as DNA: TGTGCCAGCTCACCGGGACAGGGGGCAAACTATGGCTACACCTTC.

The CDR3: CASSIQGSCTDTQYF. In nucleotides, the CDR3 is TGTGCCAGCAGCATTCAGGGGTCTTGCACAGATACGCAGTATTTT. V is TRBV7-9 and J is TRBJ2-3, with D perhaps TRBD1 (6 bases). V dropped 5 bases and J dropped 1 base, with 13 bases sitting between them. Germline CDR1 is SEHNR and CDR2 is FQNEAQ (reference sequence). The CDR3 spans 15 residues.

CDR3 in DNA: TGTGCCAGCAGCTTAACACTAGCGGGACGGGAGCAGTACTTC. This translates into CASSLTLAGREQYF. The rearrangement uses TRBV11-2 and TRBJ2-7; 10 nucleotides line up with TRBD2. The CDR3 runs to 14 residues. V dropped 2 bases and J dropped 7; count of bases not matched to a gene: 5. The germline V gene encodes CDR1 SGHAT and CDR2 FQNNGV.

V gene TRBV30 combines with J gene TRBJ2-3, with TRBD2 matching 14 bases. CDR1 is GTSNPN and CDR2 is SVGIG in the germline V gene (reference sequence). The CDR3 sequence is 17 residues long. The V gene end was trimmed by 1 base and the J gene end by 6 bases; junction bases not matched to a gene: 9. The CDR3 DNA is TGTGCCTGGAGTGACGGGACTAGCGGGAGTTGGGCGGATACGCAGTATTTT. This codes for CAWSDGTSGSWADTQYF.

The rearrangement joins TRBV4-1 to TRBJ2-2; TRBD2 is a possible D gene (7 bases). The V and J ends lost 1 base and 3 bases respectively, with 12 bases between them. The length of the CDR3 is 16 residues. CDR1 is MGHRA and CDR2 is YSYEKL in the germline V gene. The CDR3, as DNA: TGCGCCAGCAGCCAAGTACGGGGGGCCGACACCGGGGAGCTGTTTTTT. It is translated as CASSQVRGADTGELFF.

This chain uses TRBV27 with TRBJ2-7; D is unresolved. The CDR3 contains 13 residues. V was pared by 6 bases and J by 1 base, with 10 bases between. The germline CDR1 and CDR2 sequences are MNHEY and SMNVEV (reference sequence). The CDR3 here is CASRIQESYEQYF. The CDR3 DNA reads TGTGCCAGCAGGATCCAGGAGTCCTACGAGCAGTACTTC.

This clone has only a few counts. The chain has TRBV6-5 and TRBJ1-2; possible D gene TRBD1, 6 bases. The germline V gene encodes CDR1 MNHEY and CDR2 SVGAGI. Trimming cost V 0 bases and J 7 bases, with 9 bases left between them. This CDR3 is built from 13 residues. The chain's CDR3 is CASSYSRGGGYTF. CDR3 coding DNA: TGTGCCAGCAGTTACTCCAGGGGAGGTGGCTACACCTTC.

The chain is built from TRBV9 and TRBJ1-1; D may be TRBD1 (6 bases). This CDR3 contains 15 residues. Trimming cost V 0 bases and J 1 base, with 10 bases left between them. Germline V gene sequence: CDR1 SGDLS, CDR2 YYNGEE. Here the CDR3 DNA reads TGTGCCAGCAGCGTAGGAGGGGGACAGAACACTGAAGCTTTCTTT. Translated: CASSVGGGQNTEAFF.

This clone has a handful of counts. This chain links TRBV19 with TRBJ2-7; the match to TRBD1 covers 10 bases. CDR3 length: 13 residues. V lost 5 bases to trimming and J lost 5 bases; unmatched junction nucleotides: 3. In germline, CDR1 is LNHDA, CDR2 SQIVND (reference sequence). CDR3: CASSSGTGDEQYF. In nucleotides, the CDR3 is TGTGCCAGTAGTTCCGGGACAGGGGACGAGCAGTACTTC.

V usage is TRBV27 and J usage is TRBJ2-6; D gene unclear. The CDR3 is 14 amino acids. CDR1 and CDR2 from the germline V gene are MNHEY and SMNVEV (reference sequence). The V gene lost 4 bases and the J gene lost 0 bases, with 4 bases spanning the gap. CDR3 region: CASSSDSGANVLTF. The CDR3 DNA follows: TGTGCCAGCAGTTCGGACTCTGGGGCCAACGTCCTGACTTTC. Using reference TRBV27 and TRBJ2-6 for the parts outside the CDR3, the full variable domain is EAQVTQNPRYLITVTGKKLTVTCSQNMNHEYMSWYRQDPGLGLRQIYYSMNVEVTDKGDVPEGYKVSRKEKRNFPLILESPSPNQTSLYFCASSSDSGANVLTFGAGSRLTVL.

The rearrangement joins TRBV7-2 to TRBJ2-5, with D perhaps TRBD1 (5 bases). Germline V lookup: CDR1 SGHTA, CDR2 FQGNSA. V was pared by 4 bases and J by 9 bases, with 12 bases between. The CDR3 loop spans 12 amino acids. CDR3 sequence: CASSSAGWPQYF. Written as DNA, the CDR3 is TGTGCCAGCAGCTCCGCAGGGTGGCCCCAGTACTTC.

The rearrangement uses TRBV7-8 and TRBJ1-6; D call uncertain. CDR1 and CDR2 from the germline V gene are SGHVS and FQNEAQ. The length of the CDR3 is 13 residues. V lost 1 base to trimming and J lost 3 bases, with 1 base between them. The CDR3 region has the DNA TGTGCCAGCAGCTTAGGCTATAATTCACCCCTCCACTTT. Encoded protein: CASSLGYNSPLHF.

The J gene is TRBJ1-2, the V gene TRBV18; no firm D call. Germline CDR1 and CDR2: KGHSH and LQKENI. The CDR3 contains 15 residues. Trimming stripped 1 base from V and 8 bases from J, with 17 bases between. Here the CDR3 reads CASSPLSGGERGYTF. The CDR3 DNA follows: TGTGCCAGCTCACCACTCTCGGGAGGTGAACGGGGCTACACCTTC.

There are a few counts of this clone. The gene calls are TRBV6-5 and TRBJ1-2; D may be TRBD1 (6 bases). The length of the CDR3 is 15 residues. V was clipped by 5 bases and J by 4 bases, with 17 bases between them. CDR1 and CDR2 from the germline V gene are MNHEY and SVGAGI. The CDR3 protein is CASSPDRPKIYGYTF. As DNA, the CDR3 is TGTGCCAGCAGTCCGGACAGACCAAAGATCTATGGCTACACCTTC.

This clone was counted a single time. The chain employs TRBV10-3 and TRBJ1-3; D might be TRBD1 (5 bases). There are 17 residues in the CDR3. Trimming left V 3 bases short and J 0 bases short, with 15 bases between. In germline, CDR1 is ENHRY, CDR2 SYGVKD. CDR3 coding DNA: TGTGCCATCAGTGATTTAGACAGAATAATCTCTGGAAACACCATATATTTT. The encoded protein is CAISDLDRIISGNTIYF.

This clone showed up just once. V is TRBV9 and J is TRBJ1-2, with TRBD1 as a possible D gene (5 bases). Per germline, CDR1 SGDLS and CDR2 YYNGEE. The CDR3 loop spans 15 amino acids. Trimming cost V 0 bases and J 2 bases, with 11 bases left between them. The DNA for the CDR3 is TGTGCCAGCAGCGTAGGAAGGGGCGCGAACTATGGCTACACCTTC. Translated: CASSVGRGANYGYTF.

This clone was detected only a few times. This chain joins TRBV5-4 and TRBJ1-6; 8 bases fit TRBD1. The length of the CDR3 is 14 residues. The V segment lost 3 bases and the J segment 7 bases; nucleotides outside the gene matches: 3. Looked up from germline, CDR1 is SGHNT and CDR2 is YYREEE (reference sequence). CDR3 sequence (DNA): TGTGCCAGCAGCTGGGACAGGCTGAATTCACCCCTCCACTTT. Its translation: CASSWDRLNSPLHF. The full variable domain, in which reference TRBV5-4 and TRBJ1-6 provide the parts outside the CDR3, is ETGVTQSPTHLIKTRGQQVTLRCSSQSGHNTVSWYQQALGQGPQFIFQYYREEENGRGNFPPRFSGLQFPNYSSELNVNALELDDSALYLCASSWDRLNSPLHFGNGTRLTVT.

This chain joins TRBV4-3 and TRBJ2-7, with 8 bases matching TRBD1. Germline V gene sequence: CDR1 LGHNA, CDR2 YSLEER. This CDR3 has 15 residues. Germline trimming cut 1 base from V and 3 bases from J; bases unmatched to any gene: 5. The CDR3 nucleotides are TGCGCCAGCAGCCAAGGGAGGACAGGGCTCTACGAGCAGTACTTC. Translating gives CASSQGRTGLYEQYF.

This clone was seen a handful of times. The chain links TRBV11-3 to TRBJ2-7; no firm D call. CDR1 is SGHNT and CDR2 is YENEEA in the germline V gene. This CDR3 is built from 11 residues. Deletions cut 2 bases from V and 2 bases from J, with 1 base between. The CDR3 loop reads CASSLTYEQYF. The DNA for the CDR3 is TGTGCCAGCAGCTTAACCTACGAGCAGTACTTC.

This chain uses TRBV9 with TRBJ2-7; D is possibly TRBD2 (5 bases). Germline-derived CDR1 and CDR2 are SGDLS and YYNGEE. Trimming removed 3 bases at V and 1 base at J, with 11 bases between. This CDR3 has 14 residues. Here the CDR3 reads CASSGGRGSYEQYF. For the CDR3, the DNA is TGTGCCAGCAGCGGGGGTCGCGGGTCCTACGAGCAGTACTTC.

The CDR3 bases are TGTGCCAGCAGCTTAGGGGGAAATAGCAATCAGCCCCAGCATTTT. Translation: CASSLGGNSNQPQHF. This sequence joins TRBV11-2 and TRBJ1-5, with no clear D. Germline loops: CDR1 SGHAT, CDR2 FQNNGV. Between the trimmed V and J ends, which lost 1 base and 0 bases, there was a span of 7 bases. The CDR3 extends over 15 amino acids.

This clone appeared once. Germline is not matched at one junction end, which may reflect a read error. The rearrangement uses TRBV6-6 and TRBJ2-4; the D is unclear. Per the germline V gene, CDR1 is MNHNY and CDR2 is SVGAGI (reference sequence). The CDR3 consists of 11 residues. DNA for the CDR3: TGTGCCAGCAGTGACTCGGACATTCAGTACTTC. Amino acid sequence: CASSDSDIQYF.

A few counts support this clone. V and J are TRBV20-1 and TRBJ1-1; perhaps TRBD1 as D (6 bases). The CDR3 totals 11 residues. Germline V gene lookup returns CDR1 DFQATT and CDR2 SNEGSKA (reference sequence). V gave up 3 bases and J gave up 8 bases, with 10 bases separating them. CDR3 amino acids: CSASRQVEAFF. The CDR3 DNA follows: TGCAGTGCTAGTCGACAGGTGGAAGCTTTCTTT.

This rearrangement joins TRBV7-2 to TRBJ1-3, with 8 positions matching TRBD1. The CDR3 sequence is 16 residues long. Germline lookup yields CDR1 SGHTA and CDR2 FQGNSA. V shed 2 bases and J 0 bases; nucleotides not matched to a gene: 3. DNA of the CDR3: TGTGCCAGCAGCTTACAGGGGGCCAGCTCTGGAAACACCATATATTTT. This translates into CASSLQGASSGNTIYF.

This clone was picked up a small number of times. The gene calls are TRBV7-9 and TRBJ2-3, with TRBD2 identical over 7 bases. V dropped 3 bases and J dropped 1; count of bases not matched to a gene: 1. This CDR3 has 14 amino acids. CDR1 is SEHNR and CDR2 is FQNEAQ in the germline V gene (reference sequence). This chain's CDR3 is CASSFTSGTDTQYF. The CDR3 DNA sequence: TGTGCCAGCAGCTTTACTAGCGGCACAGATACGCAGTATTTT. Together with reference TRBV7-9 and TRBJ2-3, the CDR3 gives the full variable domain: DTGVSQNPRHKITKRGQNVTFRCDPISEHNRLYWYRQTLGQGPEFLTYFQNEAQLEKSRLLSDRFSAERPKGSFSTLEIQRTEQGDSAMYLCASSFTSGTDTQYFGPGTRLTVL.

In its sample, this clone was seen a few times. The DNA of the CDR3 is TGTGCCAGCAGTTTAGATTTGGGGCGTACTGGCTACACCTTC. This translates into CASSLDLGRTGYTF. The chain joins TRBV27 to TRBJ1-2; tentatively, D is TRBD1 (5 bases). V shed 2 bases and J shed 7 bases, with 14 bases lying between them. Germline loops: CDR1 MNHEY, CDR2 SMNVEV (reference sequence). The CDR3 loop spans 14 amino acids.

The chain has TRBV19 and TRBJ1-6; D might be TRBD1 (6 bases). The CDR3 consists of 16 residues. The germline V gene encodes CDR1 LNHDA and CDR2 SQIVND (reference sequence). V shed 7 bases and J shed 3 bases, with 16 bases lying between them. CDR3 region: CASNGRRDNYNSPLHF. CDR3 nucleotides: TGTGCCAGTAATGGGAGAAGGGACAACTATAATTCACCCCTCCACTTT.

This clone has just a few counts. The chain is built from TRBV9 and TRBJ1-4; 10 positions match TRBD1. Germline V gene data show CDR1 as SGDLS and CDR2 as YYNGEE. This CDR3 is 15 amino acids long. Trimming at V came to 0 bases and at J to 7 bases, leaving 3 bases not matched to a gene. The CDR3 region is CASSVAGTGAEKLFF. As DNA, the CDR3 is TGTGCCAGCAGCGTAGCCGGGACAGGGGCTGAAAAACTGTTTTTT.

This clone was seen a single time. V is TRBV7-9 and J is TRBJ2-1, with D tentatively TRBD1 or TRBD2 (5 bases each). Germline V CDR1 and CDR2: SEHNR, FQNEAQ (reference sequence). This CDR3 contains 14 residues. Between the trimmed V and J ends, which lost 1 base and 6 bases, there was a span of 10 bases. The DNA for the CDR3 is TGTGCCAGCAGCTTAGGAAGGGGACGCAATGAGCAGTTCTTC. Residues: CASSLGRGRNEQFF.

The V call is TRBV10-3, the J call TRBJ1-1; 10 bases match TRBD1. The junction had 2 bases not matched to a gene; V was cut back by 0 bases and J by 1 base. Germline CDR1 ENHRY, CDR2 SYGVKD. CDR3 length: 16 amino acids. Written as DNA, the CDR3 is TGTGCCATCAGTGAGTCGACAGGGGGCGCGAACACTGAAGCTTTCTTT. Residues: CAISESTGGANTEAFF.

This clone was seen once. The rearrangement joins TRBV19 to TRBJ1-3, with D tentatively TRBD1 (5 bases). Trimming removed 5 bases from V and 3 bases from J, with 14 bases in between. The CDR3 covers 15 residues. Germline CDR1 and CDR2: LNHDA and SQIVND (reference sequence). CDR3 in DNA: TGTGCCAGTAGTTCTTGGGGCGACGGTGGAAACACCATATATTTT. Encoded protein: CASSSWGDGGNTIYF.